This T cell receptor beta chain was obtained from a study of blood T cell repertoires in COVID-19. Study overall: Acute and convalescent COVID-19 specimens originated in the United States, Italy and Spain. PBMCs, B-cell-depleted T cells, or T cells provided the cDNA or gDNA that made up the material.

The V gene's germline CDR1 is LNHDA and CDR2 SQIVND (reference sequence). V was clipped by 5 bases and J by 5 bases, with 12 bases between them. The CDR3 totals 14 residues. Original methodology: Reference gene primer amplification yielded estimated nucleated cell counts. Sequenced by immunoSEQ multiplex PCR; TCRdb stores in-frame clones only, minus some. The DNA was the basis for D and trimming; V, J and clone size are from that table. The sample includes approximately 210,000 clones, 70% to 90% of them seen just once. The V call is TRBV19, the J call TRBJ2-2, with D possibly TRBD2 on 5 matching bases. Sequenced material: peripheral blood. This sequence originates from a woman between 70 and 85 years old with acute or convalescent COVID-19. The CDR3 spells CASSPLRDTGELFF. CDR3 bases: TGTGCCAGTAGTCCTCTTCGGGATACCGGGGAGCTGTTTTTT.